This TCR beta chain derives from a study of blood T cell repertoires in COVID-19 (dated by TCRdb to 2018 to 2021). Background for the entire study: The collaborator samples originated in the United States, Italy and Spain and spanned the acute and convalescent phases of COVID-19. The material from the prospective study consisted of cDNA or gDNA derived from T cells, B-cell-depleted T cells, or PBMCs. The repertoires were released in a freely available public database meant as a resource for research on the immune response to SARS-CoV-2. Deeply sampled blood TCRbeta repertoires from subjects exposed to, actively infected with, or recovered from COVID-19 were included in the dataset. Sample metadata almost always included a de-identified subject ID, COVID-19 status, age in years and sex. The samples were drawn from two sources: the first 160 participants of the ongoing ImmuneRACE study, and some 1,300 subjects contributed by 6 global collaborators. Where available, HLA class I and class II types were obtained from metadata supplied by the sample provider rather than from assay-based typing.

Whole blood was collected in K2EDTA tubes by collaborating institutions according to the institutions' own protocols. Collaborator samples were shipped for TCRbeta analysis as frozen whole blood, isolated PBMCs, or DNA extracted from either sample type. V loses 4 bases of germline sequence and J loses 1 base, and the interval between the two ends is 17 bases. The CDR3 goes from the cysteine to the phenylalanine over 17 residues. Only the CDR3 DNA stays, 51 bases, in frame from base 1. CDR1 and CDR2 are drawn from the germline V gene (reference sequence): LGHDT, YNNKEL. TCRbeta CDR3 regions were amplified from genomic DNA by means of the immunoSEQ Assay, a bias-controlled multiplex PCR. The authors processed their data as follows. Within the assay, amplification of reference gene primers was used to estimate how many nucleated cells each sample contained. To quantify the absolute abundance of each unique TCRbeta CDR3 rearrangement, sequence reads were collapsed and filtered. For each sample, productive Simpson clonality was calculated by taking the square root of Simpson's diversity index across productive rearrangements. TCRdb provides this immuneACCESS table in a form limited to in-frame rearrangements. Some clones are lacking; in checked studies, under half of them reflect an unresolved V gene, and why the rest are absent is not known. The V and J calls and the clone size are those of that table, but D and trimming were determined from the DNA. This sample comprises some 170,000 clones, 82% of them detected only once. Of the sample, over 7.5% falls within the top ten clones.

Study-wide conclusions, independent of this receptor: Clinical and demographic metadata were provided uncurated, with the amount varying by source and participant.

Comments on this clone: What antigen it recognizes has not been identified. Per-base qualities were not stored, and no clone one base away is much larger.

Recombination linked TRBV3-1 (or the pseudogene TRBV3-2) to TRBJ1-3; TRBD1 is perhaps the D gene, given 6 matching bases. Sequencing was done on a sample of peripheral blood. This TCR came from a woman in her 70s with acute or convalescent COVID-19. At the DNA level, the sequence is TGTGCCAGCAGCCCTGGGGGCCAGGGGCCGTCTGGAAACACCATATATTTT. Translated, this gives CASSPGGQGPSGNTIYF.